The 30 T cell receptor beta chains below were found in one sample sequenced in a study of PD-1 blockade in classical Hodgkin lymphoma. No patient escaped relapse after autologous stem cell transplantation, and brentuximab vedotin exposure varied. Only in-frame clones appear in the TCRdb table, and some are missing; sequencing was by immunoSEQ multiplex PCR. The table includes some 30,000 clones, approximately 74% detected once. The sample was peripheral blood mononuclear cells (PBMCs), taken before the second cycle of nivolumab. These receptors were taken from a human donor with classical Hodgkin lymphoma.

The rearrangement uses TRBV27 and TRBJ2-3; 7 bases align to TRBD2. The CDR3 extends over 19 amino acids. With 5 bases clipped from V and 0 bases from J, the junction kept 17 bases outside the gene matches. Germline CDR1 reads MNHEY; CDR2 reads SMNVEV (reference sequence). The DNA for the CDR3 is TGTGCCAGCAGTGCCTTGGAGTGGCGGGGGACCTCTAGCACAGATACGCAGTATTTT. This codes for CASSALEWRGTSSTDTQYF.

The J gene is TRBJ2-1, the V gene TRBV21-1; the table's D call, TRBD1, has no DNA check behind it. TRBV21-1 is described as a pseudogene. The CDR3 sequence is 19 residues long. The CDR3, as DNA: TGTGCCAGCAGCCCCTGTCACCGGATATGGGACAGGGCAGGAAATGAGCAGTTCTTC. Its protein product is CASSPCHRIWDRAGNEQFF.

The chain uses TRBV27 and TRBJ2-5; D call uncertain. Germline CDR1 and CDR2: MNHEY and SMNVEV (reference sequence). The CDR3 is made up of 15 amino acids. V was pared by 4 bases and J by 4 bases, with 16 bases between. CDR3 sequence (DNA): TGTGCCAGCAGTTCTTCAAGCCGGGCGACAGAGACCCAGTACTTC. Its protein product is CASSSSSRATETQYF.

The rearrangement joins TRBV21-1 to TRBJ1-3. TRBV21-1 is classified as a pseudogene. The length of the CDR3 is 18 residues. For the CDR3, the DNA is TGTGCCAGCAGCAAAGGGGAAAGGATATACTTTATCGGAAACACCATATATTTT. Translated: CASSKGERIYFIGNTIYF.

The rearrangement links TRBV11-1 to TRBJ2-7; D remains unclear. The germline V gene encodes CDR1 SGHAT and CDR2 FQDESV (reference sequence). The CDR3 extends over 15 amino acids. Trimming removed 1 base at V and 1 base at J, with 11 bases between. CDR3 protein: CASSLEGNPSYEQYF. The DNA of the CDR3 is TGTGCCAGCAGCTTAGAAGGGAACCCATCCTACGAGCAGTACTTC.

The chain joins TRBV28 to TRBJ2-3; 9 bases agree with TRBD1. CDR1 and CDR2 (germline): MDHEN, SYDVKM. V lost 5 bases to trimming and J lost 7 bases; unmatched junction nucleotides: 7. This CDR3 has 14 residues. The CDR3 region is CASSHRGRVNTQYF. CDR3 in DNA: TGTGCCAGCAGTCACAGGGGGCGGGTAAATACGCAGTATTTT. Looking up the rest from reference TRBV28 and TRBJ2-3 gives the full variable domain: DVKVTQSSRYLVKRTGEKVFLECVQDMDHENMFWYRQDPGLGLRLIYFSYDVKMKEKGDIPEGYSVSREKKERFSLILESASTNQTSMYLCASSHRGRVNTQYFGPGTRLTVL.

This chain uses TRBV4-2 with TRBJ2-7; 8 bases line up with TRBD2. The germline V gene has CDR1 LGHNA and CDR2 YNFKEQ. This CDR3 has 16 residues. V gave up 0 bases and J gave up 6 bases; unmatched junction bases: 10. The CDR3 loop reads CASSQEERGGLSEQYF. The CDR3 DNA sequence: TGTGCCAGCAGCCAAGAGGAACGGGGGGGTTTGAGCGAGCAGTACTTC.

The chain has TRBV10-3 and TRBJ2-1, with 9 bases lining up with TRBD2. J lost 4 bases, V lost 8 bases, and 3 bases had no gene match. CDR1 is ENHRY, CDR2 SYGVKD, per germline. The CDR3 consists of 13 residues. DNA for the CDR3: TGTGCCATCTCTAGCGGGGTTTACAATGAGCAGTTCTTC. Translation gives CAISSGVYNEQFF.

V usage is TRBV5-6 and J usage is TRBJ1-5; tentatively, D is TRBD1 (5 bases). V lost 2 bases and J 6 bases, leaving 9 bases between the germline ends. The CDR3 loop spans 13 amino acids. Germline V gives CDR1 SGHDT, CDR2 YYEEEE. CDR3 sequence reads: CASSFSGRQPQHF. CDR3 bases: TGTGCCAGCAGCTTCTCGGGGCGTCAGCCCCAGCATTTT.

V and J are TRBV7-9 and TRBJ2-2; D is possibly TRBD1 (6 bases). V was cut by 2 bases and J by 2 bases, with 9 bases left in between. CDR1 and CDR2 from the germline V gene are SEHNR and FQNEAQ (reference sequence). The CDR3 extends over 15 amino acids. DNA of the CDR3: TGTGCCAGCAGCTTATGGGACACTAACACCGGGGAGCTGTTTTTT. This codes for CASSLWDTNTGELFF. Using reference TRBV7-9 and TRBJ2-2 for the parts outside the CDR3, the full variable domain is DTGVSQNPRHKITKRGQNVTFRCDPISEHNRLYWYRQTLGQGPEFLTYFQNEAQLEKSRLLSDRFSAERPKGSFSTLEIQRTEQGDSAMYLCASSLWDTNTGELFFGEGSRLTVL.

The chain has TRBV11-2 and TRBJ2-7, with D possibly being TRBD1 (6 bases). Trimming removed 5 bases from V and 5 bases from J, with 13 bases in between. CDR1 and CDR2 from the germline V gene are SGHAT and FQNNGV. The CDR3 has 13 amino acids. DNA for the CDR3: TGTGCCAGCAGCCACCCCTGGGGGCACGAGCAGTACTTC. Its protein product is CASSHPWGHEQYF.

The rearrangement uses TRBV5-1 and TRBJ1-4, with D unresolved. The CDR3 sequence is 13 residues long. V was pared by 2 bases and J by 8 bases, with 10 bases between. Germline CDR1 and CDR2: SGHRS and YFSETQ. The CDR3 DNA is TGCGCCAGCAGCTTCCGGAGTGGGGAAAAACTGTTTTTT. Its protein is CASSFRSGEKLFF.

This chain joins TRBV7-9 and TRBJ2-7; a possible D gene is TRBD1 (6 bases). The V gene's germline CDR1 is SEHNR and CDR2 FQNEAQ (reference sequence). V was shortened by 1 base and J by 4 bases, with 14 bases between the two germline ends. This CDR3 is 15 amino acids long. The CDR3 sequence is CASSLGQVIPYEQYF. The CDR3 DNA is TGTGCCAGCAGCTTAGGACAGGTGATCCCGTACGAGCAGTACTTC.

V and J are TRBV11-2 and TRBJ1-1; D may be TRBD1 (5 bases). Germline CDR1 SGHAT, CDR2 FQNNGV. CDR3 size: 14 residues. V was cut by 1 base and J by 4 bases, with 10 bases left in between. The CDR3 nucleotides read TGTGCCAGCAGCTTAGGAGCAGGGTTCACTGAAGCTTTCTTT. This codes for CASSLGAGFTEAFF.

This clone has just a few counts. V and J are TRBV15 and TRBJ1-1; a weak D match, TRBD1 (5 bases). Per the germline V gene, CDR1 is LNHNV and CDR2 is YYDKDF (reference sequence). CDR3 length equals 13 residues. V shed 5 bases and J shed 10 bases, with 17 bases lying between them. CDR3 DNA: TGTGCCACCAGCGGGACCGCGACACTGGGAGCTTTCTTT. This encodes CATSGTATLGAFF.

A word on this clone: An end of the junction does not agree with germline; a read error may underlie this. The chain carries TRBV7-9 and TRBJ2-2; D might be TRBD2 (5 bases). The CDR3 length is 12 residues. The germline V gene has CDR1 SEHNR and CDR2 FQNEAQ (reference sequence). CDR3 in DNA: TGCGCGGGCGGAAAGAACACCGGGGAGCTGTTTTTT. Its translation: CAGGKNTGELFF.

The chain employs TRBV7-2 and TRBJ2-7; a possible D gene is TRBD2 (7 bases). The germline V gene has CDR1 SGHTA and CDR2 FQGNSA. This CDR3 comprises 15 residues. The germline V and J ends were trimmed by 3 bases and 1 base, with 13 bases remaining between them. The CDR3 DNA follows: TGTGCCAGCAGCTTGTGGGCGGGGGCTTCCTACGAGCAGTACTTC. Translating it yields CASSLWAGASYEQYF.

V is TRBV28 and J is TRBJ1-1; the D gene is possibly TRBD1 (5 bases). CDR1 and CDR2 (germline): MDHEN, SYDVKM. The CDR3 has 12 amino acids. The V and J ends lost 6 bases and 3 bases respectively, with 8 bases between them. The CDR3 is CASRWGDTEAFF. CDR3 DNA: TGTGCCAGCAGATGGGGGGACACTGAAGCTTTCTTT.

The chain recombines TRBV5-1 with TRBJ2-1; the match to TRBD1 covers 8 bases. The CDR3 is made up of 15 amino acids. V lost 0 bases, J lost 8 bases, and 7 bases stayed unmatched. Germline V gene lookup returns CDR1 SGHRS and CDR2 YFSETQ. The CDR3 here is CASSLVGQGIDEQFF. The CDR3 nucleotides read TGCGCCAGCAGCTTGGTTGGACAGGGCATAGATGAGCAGTTCTTC.

This chain connects TRBV18 to TRBJ1-4; D is unclear. Germline assignment: CDR1 KGHSH and CDR2 LQKENI. The V gene lost 1 base and the J gene lost 8 bases, with 14 bases spanning the gap. This CDR3 has 15 amino acids. The DNA for the CDR3 is TGTGCCAGCTCACCACTCGTATCTGGGTGGGAAAAACTGTTTTTT. This encodes CASSPLVSGWEKLFF. Supplemented by reference TRBV18 and TRBJ1-4, the full variable domain reads NAGVMQNPRHLVRRRGQEARLRCSPMKGHSHVYWYRQLPEEGLKFMVYLQKENIIDESGMPKERFSAEFPKEGPSILRIQQVVRGDSAAYFCASSPLVSGWEKLFFGSGTQLSVL.

The chain recombines TRBV4-3 with TRBJ2-4, with D uncertain. CDR3 size: 15 residues. V lost 0 bases and J 7 bases, leaving 13 bases between the germline ends. CDR1 is LGHNA, CDR2 YSLEER, per germline. This CDR3 reads CASSQDGIARNIQYF. CDR3 sequence (DNA): TGCGCCAGCAGCCAAGATGGTATAGCCAGGAACATTCAGTACTTC.

The V and J genes are TRBV7-9 and TRBJ1-1; D is unresolved. In germline, CDR1 is SEHNR, CDR2 FQNEAQ (reference sequence). This CDR3 is 11 amino acids long. Trimming removed 6 bases at V and 1 base at J, with 3 bases between. In DNA form, the CDR3 reads TGTGCCAGCAGAGGGAACACTGAAGCTTTCTTT. Translation: CASRGNTEAFF.

In its sample, this clone was seen a few times. The chain has TRBV6-5 and TRBJ1-3; D is possibly TRBD1 (5 bases). The V end lost 2 bases, the J end lost 2 bases, and 10 bases lay between the germline ends. Germline V gene data show CDR1 as MNHEY and CDR2 as SVGAGI. This CDR3 contains 15 residues. CDR3 residues: CASSYGQGTGNTIYF. The CDR3 bases are TGTGCCAGCAGTTACGGGCAGGGAACTGGAAACACCATATATTTT.

The J gene is TRBJ2-5, the V gene TRBV9; D uncertain. Germline assignment: CDR1 SGDLS and CDR2 YYNGEE. The CDR3 consists of 15 residues. Trimming removed 0 bases at V and 2 bases at J, with 11 bases between. The CDR3 nucleotides read TGTGCCAGCAGCGTAGGTTTAGGCAAGCAAGAGACCCAGTACTTC. Protein product: CASSVGLGKQETQYF.

Only a few counts were recorded for this clone. The chain carries TRBV2 and TRBJ1-4; weak D call: TRBD1 (6 bases). There are 17 residues in the CDR3. Trimming removed 2 bases at V and 6 bases at J, with 19 bases between. Germline-derived CDR1 and CDR2 are SNHLY and FYNNEI. The CDR3 region is CASSESGVSGVYEKLFF. The DNA for the CDR3 is TGTGCCAGCAGTGAAAGTGGGGTGTCAGGGGTATATGAAAAACTGTTTTTT.

The chain employs TRBV4-3 and TRBJ1-3; D gene uncertain. V was clipped by 2 bases and J by 3 bases, with 5 bases between them. Germline assignment: CDR1 LGHNA and CDR2 YSLEER. The CDR3 runs to 13 residues. The CDR3 DNA is TGCGCCAGCAGCCAATTTCATGGAAACACCATATATTTT. Translating it yields CASSQFHGNTIYF.

The J gene is TRBJ2-1, the V gene TRBV19; D not resolved. Trimming left V 3 bases short and J 8 bases short, with 20 bases between. The CDR3 is made up of 16 amino acids. Per the germline V gene, CDR1 is LNHDA and CDR2 is SQIVND (reference sequence). The CDR3 protein is CASSIPRSRRIDEQFF. As DNA, the CDR3 is TGTGCCAGTAGTATTCCAAGGAGCAGGAGAATTGATGAGCAGTTCTTC.

The rearrangement uses TRBV7-2 and TRBJ2-1; D gene uncertain. The V gene lost 8 bases and the J gene lost 6 bases, with 8 bases spanning the gap. CDR3 size: 11 residues. Germline CDR1 and CDR2: SGHTA and FQGNSA. Here the CDR3 DNA reads TGTGCCAGCCACATAGGCAATGAGCAGTTCTTC. Its translation: CASHIGNEQFF. The full variable domain, in which reference TRBV7-2 and TRBJ2-1 provide the parts outside the CDR3, is GAGVSQSPSNKVTEKGKDVELRCDPISGHTALYWYRQSLGQGLEFLIYFQGNSAPDKSGLPSDRFSAERTGGSVSTLTIQRTQQEDSAVYLCASHIGNEQFFGPGTRLTVL.

This clone was detected only once. The V call is TRBV7-2, the J call TRBJ2-1; D gene ambiguous. This CDR3 has 12 residues. Trimming cost V 1 base and J 11 bases, with 9 bases left between them. The germline CDR1 and CDR2 sequences are SGHTA and FQGNSA. In nucleotides, the CDR3 is TGTGCCAGCAGCTTAGAAACCACTCAGCAGTTCTTC. Residues: CASSLETTQQFF.

Remarks on this clone: The sample has other DNA sequences that encode this CDR3 too. The chain employs TRBV4-1 and TRBJ2-7; D call uncertain. The germline gives CDR1 MGHRA, CDR2 YSYEKL. This CDR3 spans 13 amino acids. The V gene lost 1 base and the J gene lost 4 bases, with 8 bases spanning the gap. CDR3 sequence (DNA): TGCGCCAGCAGCCAAGTGGGGTCATACGAGCAGTACTTC. This translates into CASSQVGSYEQYF.